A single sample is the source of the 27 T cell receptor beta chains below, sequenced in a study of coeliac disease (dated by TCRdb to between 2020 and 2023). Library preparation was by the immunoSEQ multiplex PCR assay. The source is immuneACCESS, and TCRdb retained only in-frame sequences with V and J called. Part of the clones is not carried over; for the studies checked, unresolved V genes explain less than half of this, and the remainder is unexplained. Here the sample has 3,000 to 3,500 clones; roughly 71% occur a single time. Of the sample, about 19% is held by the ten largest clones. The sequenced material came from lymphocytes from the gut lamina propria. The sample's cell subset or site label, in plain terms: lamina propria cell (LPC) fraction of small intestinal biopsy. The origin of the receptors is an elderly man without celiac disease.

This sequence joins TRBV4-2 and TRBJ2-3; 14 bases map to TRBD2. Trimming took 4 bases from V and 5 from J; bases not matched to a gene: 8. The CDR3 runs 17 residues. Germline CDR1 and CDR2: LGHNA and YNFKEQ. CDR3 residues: CASSPPGLAGDGDTQYF. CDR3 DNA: TGTGCCAGCAGCCCTCCGGGACTAGCGGGAGATGGAGATACGCAGTATTTT.

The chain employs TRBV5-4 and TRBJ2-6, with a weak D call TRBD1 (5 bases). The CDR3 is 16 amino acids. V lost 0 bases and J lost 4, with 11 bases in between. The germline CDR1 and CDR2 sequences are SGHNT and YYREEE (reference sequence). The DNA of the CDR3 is TGTGCCAGCAGCTTGGAAGGGGCGGTAGGGGCCAACGTCCTGACTTTC. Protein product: CASSLEGAVGANVLTF.

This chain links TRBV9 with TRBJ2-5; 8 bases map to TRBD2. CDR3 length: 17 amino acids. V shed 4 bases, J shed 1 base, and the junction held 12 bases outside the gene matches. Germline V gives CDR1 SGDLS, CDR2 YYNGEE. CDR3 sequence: CASSRNGVLAGQETQYF. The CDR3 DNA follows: TGTGCCAGCAGCCGGAACGGAGTCCTAGCGGGCCAAGAGACCCAGTACTTC.

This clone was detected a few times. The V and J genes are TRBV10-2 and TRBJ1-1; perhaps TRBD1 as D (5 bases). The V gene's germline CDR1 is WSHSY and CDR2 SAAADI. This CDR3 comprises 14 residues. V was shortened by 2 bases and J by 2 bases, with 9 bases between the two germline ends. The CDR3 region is CASSEEGLNTEAFF. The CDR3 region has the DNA TGCGCCAGCAGTGAGGAGGGACTAAACACTGAAGCTTTCTTT.

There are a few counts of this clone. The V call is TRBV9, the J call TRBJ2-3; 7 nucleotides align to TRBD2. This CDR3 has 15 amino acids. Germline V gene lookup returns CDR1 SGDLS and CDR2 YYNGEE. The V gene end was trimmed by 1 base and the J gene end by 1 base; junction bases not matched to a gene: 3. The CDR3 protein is CASSVMSGGTDTQYF. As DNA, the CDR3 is TGTGCCAGCAGCGTAATGAGCGGGGGCACAGATACGCAGTATTTT.

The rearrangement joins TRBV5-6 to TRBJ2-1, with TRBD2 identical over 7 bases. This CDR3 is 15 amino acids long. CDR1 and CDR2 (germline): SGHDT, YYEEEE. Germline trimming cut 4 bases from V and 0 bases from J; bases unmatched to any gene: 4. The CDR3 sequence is CASSPRETSYNEQFF. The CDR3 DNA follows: TGTGCCAGCAGCCCGCGGGAGACCTCCTACAATGAGCAGTTCTTC.

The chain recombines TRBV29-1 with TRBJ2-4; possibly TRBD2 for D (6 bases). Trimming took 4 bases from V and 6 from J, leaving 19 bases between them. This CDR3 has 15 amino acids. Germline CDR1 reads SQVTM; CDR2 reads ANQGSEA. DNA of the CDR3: TGCAGCGTTGGGACCTACGGGGGACCGGGAAACATTCAGTACTTC. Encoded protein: CSVGTYGGPGNIQYF.

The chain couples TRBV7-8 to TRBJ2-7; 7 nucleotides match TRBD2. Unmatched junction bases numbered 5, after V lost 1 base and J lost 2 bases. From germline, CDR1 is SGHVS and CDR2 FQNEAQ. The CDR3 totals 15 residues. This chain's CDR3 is CASSLVGGGPYEQYF. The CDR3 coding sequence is TGTGCCAGCAGCTTAGTCGGGGGAGGGCCCTACGAGCAGTACTTC.

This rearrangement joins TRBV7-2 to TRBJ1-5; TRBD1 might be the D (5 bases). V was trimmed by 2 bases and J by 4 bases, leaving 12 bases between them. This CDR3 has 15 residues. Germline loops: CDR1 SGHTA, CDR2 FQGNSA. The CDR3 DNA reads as TGTGCCAGCAGCTTAATCGGGGGAAGTAATCAGCCCCAGCATTTT. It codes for CASSLIGGSNQPQHF.

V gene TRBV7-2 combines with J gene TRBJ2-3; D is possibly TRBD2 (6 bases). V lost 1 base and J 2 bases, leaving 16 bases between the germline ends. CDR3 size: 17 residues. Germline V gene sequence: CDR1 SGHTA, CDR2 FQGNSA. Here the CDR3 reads CASSLGSGGAFTDTQYF. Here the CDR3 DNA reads TGTGCCAGCAGCTTAGGAAGTGGCGGGGCTTTCACAGATACGCAGTATTTT.

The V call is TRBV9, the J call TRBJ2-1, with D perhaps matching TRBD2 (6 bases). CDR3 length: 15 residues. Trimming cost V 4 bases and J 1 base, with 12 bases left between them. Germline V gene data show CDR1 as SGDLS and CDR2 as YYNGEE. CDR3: CASSPREKSYNEQFF. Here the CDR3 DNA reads TGTGCCAGCAGCCCTCGGGAGAAGTCCTACAATGAGCAGTTCTTC.

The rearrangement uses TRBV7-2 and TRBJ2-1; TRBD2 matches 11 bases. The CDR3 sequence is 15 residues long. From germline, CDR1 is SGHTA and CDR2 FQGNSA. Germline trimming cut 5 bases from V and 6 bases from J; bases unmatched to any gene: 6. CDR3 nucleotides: TGTGCCAGCAGCCTTAGCGGGGGGGCCGTCAATGAGCAGTTCTTC. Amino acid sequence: CASSLSGGAVNEQFF.

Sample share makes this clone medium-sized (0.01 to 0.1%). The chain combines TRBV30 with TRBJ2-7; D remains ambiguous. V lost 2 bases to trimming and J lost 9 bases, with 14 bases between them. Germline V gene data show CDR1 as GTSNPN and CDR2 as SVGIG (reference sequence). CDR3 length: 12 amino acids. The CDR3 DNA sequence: TGTGCCTGGAGTAGCCGACTGCTCGGGCAGTACTTC. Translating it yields CAWSSRLLGQYF.

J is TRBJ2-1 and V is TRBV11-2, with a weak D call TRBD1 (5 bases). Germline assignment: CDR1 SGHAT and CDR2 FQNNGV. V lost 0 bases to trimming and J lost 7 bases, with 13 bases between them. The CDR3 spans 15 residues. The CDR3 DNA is TGTGCCAGCAGCTTAGAGTCCGTGACAGCTAATGAGCAGTTCTTC. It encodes CASSLESVTANEQFF.

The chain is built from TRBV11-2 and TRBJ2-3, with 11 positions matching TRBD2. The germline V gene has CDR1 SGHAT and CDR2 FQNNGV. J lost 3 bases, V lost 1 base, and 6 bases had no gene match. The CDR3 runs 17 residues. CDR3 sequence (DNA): TGTGCCAGCAGCTTAGCGCTAGCGGGAGGATTAACAGATACGCAGTATTTT. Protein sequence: CASSLALAGGLTDTQYF.

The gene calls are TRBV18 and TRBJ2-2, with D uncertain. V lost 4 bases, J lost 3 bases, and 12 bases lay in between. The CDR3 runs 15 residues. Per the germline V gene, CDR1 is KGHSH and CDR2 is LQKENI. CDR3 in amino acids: CASSQRLGDTGELFF. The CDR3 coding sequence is TGTGCCAGCTCACAAAGGCTAGGTGACACCGGGGAGCTGTTTTTT.

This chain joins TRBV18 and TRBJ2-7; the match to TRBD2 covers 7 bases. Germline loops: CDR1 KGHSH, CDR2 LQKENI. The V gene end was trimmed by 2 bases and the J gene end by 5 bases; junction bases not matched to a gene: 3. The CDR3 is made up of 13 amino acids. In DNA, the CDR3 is TGTGCCAGCTCACCATCAGCGGGGCACGAGCAGTACTTC. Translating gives CASSPSAGHEQYF. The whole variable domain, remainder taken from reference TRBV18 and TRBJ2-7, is NAGVMQNPRHLVRRRGQEARLRCSPMKGHSHVYWYRQLPEEGLKFMVYLQKENIIDESGMPKERFSAEFPKEGPSILRIQQVVRGDSAAYFCASSPSAGHEQYFGPGTRLTVT.

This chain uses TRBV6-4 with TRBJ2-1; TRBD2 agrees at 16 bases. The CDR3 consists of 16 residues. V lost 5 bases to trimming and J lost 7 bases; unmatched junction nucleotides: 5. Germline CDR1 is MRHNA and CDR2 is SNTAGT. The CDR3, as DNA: TGTGCCAGCAGTCCCGGGACTAGCGGGGGGGTTAATGAGCAGTTCTTC. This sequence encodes CASSPGTSGGVNEQFF.

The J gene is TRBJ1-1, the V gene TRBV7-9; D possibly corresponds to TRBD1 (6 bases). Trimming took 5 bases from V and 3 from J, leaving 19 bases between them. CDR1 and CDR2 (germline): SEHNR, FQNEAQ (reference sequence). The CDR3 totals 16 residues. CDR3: CASSPVRGAFHTEAFF. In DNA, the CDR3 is TGTGCCAGCAGCCCCGTGCGGGGGGCGTTTCACACTGAAGCTTTCTTT.

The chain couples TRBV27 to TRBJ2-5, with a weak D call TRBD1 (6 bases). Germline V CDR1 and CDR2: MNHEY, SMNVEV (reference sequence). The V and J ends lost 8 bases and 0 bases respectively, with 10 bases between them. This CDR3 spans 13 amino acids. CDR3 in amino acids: CASATGYQETQYF. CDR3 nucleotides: TGTGCCAGCGCTACAGGGTACCAAGAGACCCAGTACTTC.

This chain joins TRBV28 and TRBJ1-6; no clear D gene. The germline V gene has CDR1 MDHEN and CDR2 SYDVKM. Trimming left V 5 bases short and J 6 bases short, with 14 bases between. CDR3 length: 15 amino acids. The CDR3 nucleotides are TGTGCCAGCAGTACTCCGAGCGGGAGTAATTCACCCCTCCACTTT. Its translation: CASSTPSGSNSPLHF.

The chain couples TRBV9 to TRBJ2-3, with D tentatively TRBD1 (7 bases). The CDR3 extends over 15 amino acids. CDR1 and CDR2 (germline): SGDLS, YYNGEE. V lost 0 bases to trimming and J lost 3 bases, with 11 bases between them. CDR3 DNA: TGTGCCAGCAGCGTAGCGGCAGGGGGGACAGATACGCAGTATTTT. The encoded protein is CASSVAAGGTDTQYF.

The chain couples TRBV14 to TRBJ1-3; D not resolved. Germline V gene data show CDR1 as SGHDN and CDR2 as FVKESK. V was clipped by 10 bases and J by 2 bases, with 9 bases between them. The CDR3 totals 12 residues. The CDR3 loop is CATRGPGNTIYF. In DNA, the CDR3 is TGTGCCACCCGTGGGCCTGGAAACACCATATATTTT.

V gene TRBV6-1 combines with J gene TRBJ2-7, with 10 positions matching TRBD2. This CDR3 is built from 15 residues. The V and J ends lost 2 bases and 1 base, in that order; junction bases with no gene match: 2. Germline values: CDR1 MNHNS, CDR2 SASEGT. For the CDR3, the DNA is TGTGCCAGCAGTGAATCTAGCGGGAGTTCCTACGAGCAGTACTTC. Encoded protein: CASSESSGSSYEQYF.

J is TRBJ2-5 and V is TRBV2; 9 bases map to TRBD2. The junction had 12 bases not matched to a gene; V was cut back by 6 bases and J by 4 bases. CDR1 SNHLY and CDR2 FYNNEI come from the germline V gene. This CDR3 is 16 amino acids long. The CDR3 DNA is TGTGCCAGCAGAAAAATACGGGCGGGAGGGGTAGAGACCCAGTACTTC. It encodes CASRKIRAGGVETQYF.

The CDR3 spells CASSRGSLRQSRANVLTF. DNA of the CDR3: TGTGCCAGCAGTAGAGGGAGCTTACGACAAAGTCGGGCCAACGTCCTGACTTTC. The rearrangement uses TRBV6-9 and TRBJ2-6; D might be TRBD2 (5 bases). V was cut by 5 bases and J by 5 bases, with 22 bases left in between. Germline assignment: CDR1 MNHGY and CDR2 SVAAGI. The CDR3 extends over 18 amino acids.

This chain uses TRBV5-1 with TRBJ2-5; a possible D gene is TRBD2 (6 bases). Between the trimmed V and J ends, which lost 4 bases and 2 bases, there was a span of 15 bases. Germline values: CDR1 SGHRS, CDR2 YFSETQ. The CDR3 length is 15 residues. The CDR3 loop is CASSELAGPQETQYF. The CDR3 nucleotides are TGCGCCAGCAGCGAACTGGCGGGGCCTCAAGAGACCCAGTACTTC.